This TCR beta chain was recorded in a study of cytomegalovirus exposure and HLA in healthy donors. Study outcomes and limitations: Cytomegalovirus association was listed for 164 TCR beta chains. One variant, a missense change in DCLRE1C, was linked in a later analysis to TCR beta V- and J-gene trimming.

Comments on this clone: The antigen is unknown.

The primer mix had 60 Vbeta and 13 Jbeta primers. Profiled with immunoSEQ multiplex PCR; TCRdb holds only in-frame clones, not every one. This sample carries over 100,000 clones, under 85% of them seen once, and the ten largest clones take 7% to 9%. The CDR3 spans 16 residues. V gave up 5 bases and J gave up 3 bases, with 19 bases separating them. The germline V gene encodes CDR1 SNHLY and CDR2 FYNNEI. The V call is TRBV2, the J call TRBJ1-1; a weak D match, TRBD1 (5 bases). The sample comprised PBMCs. This clonotype was sampled from a woman in her forties or fifties in good health and CMV-seropositive. The CDR3 reads CASSFGHRYEDTEAFF. The CDR3 bases are TGTGCCAGCAGTTTTGGCCACAGGTATGAAGACACTGAAGCTTTCTTT. Full variable domain (missing parts from reference TRBV2 and TRBJ1-1): EPEVTQTPSHQVTQMGQEVILRCVPISNHLYFYWYRQILGQKVEFLVSFYNNEISEKSEIFDDQFSVERPDGSNFTLKIRSTKLEDSAMYFCASSFGHRYEDTEAFFGQGTRLTVV.